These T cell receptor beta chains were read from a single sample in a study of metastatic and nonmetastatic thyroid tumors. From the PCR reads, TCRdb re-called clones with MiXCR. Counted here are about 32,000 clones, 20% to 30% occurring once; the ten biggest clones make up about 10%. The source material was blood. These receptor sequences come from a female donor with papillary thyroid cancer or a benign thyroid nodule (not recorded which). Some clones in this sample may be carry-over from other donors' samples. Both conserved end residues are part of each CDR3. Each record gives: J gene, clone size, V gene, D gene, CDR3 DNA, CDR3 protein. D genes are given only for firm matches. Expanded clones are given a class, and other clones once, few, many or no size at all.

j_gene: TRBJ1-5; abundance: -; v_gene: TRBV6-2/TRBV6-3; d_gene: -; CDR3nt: TGTGCCAGCAGTTACTACGTGGACAGTCCTCATCAGCCCCACCATTTT; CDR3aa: CASSYYVDSPHQPHHF
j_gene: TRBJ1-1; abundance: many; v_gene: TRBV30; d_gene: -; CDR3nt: TGTGCCTGGAAAAACCCGGGAGGCACTGAAGCTTTCTTT; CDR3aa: CAWKNPGGTEAFF
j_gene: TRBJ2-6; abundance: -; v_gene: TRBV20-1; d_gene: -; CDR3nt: TGCAGTACTAGGGGTTACACTGGGGCCAACGTCATGACTTTC; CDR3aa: CSTRGYTGANVMTF
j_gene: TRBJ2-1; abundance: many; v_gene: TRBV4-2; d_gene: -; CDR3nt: TGTGCCAGCAGCCAACAGGGGGGACAAGCGTTCTTC; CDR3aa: CASSQQGGQAFF
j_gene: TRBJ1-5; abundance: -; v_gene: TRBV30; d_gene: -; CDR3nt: TGTGCCTGGAGTGTACCCGGACAGTTCCAAAATCAGCCCCAGCATTTT; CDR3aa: CAWSVPGQFQNQPQHF
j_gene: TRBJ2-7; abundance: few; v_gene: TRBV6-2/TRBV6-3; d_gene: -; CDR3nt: TGTGCCAGCAGTTACTCTATTGCGGATGCCTCCTACGAGCAGTACTTC; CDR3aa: CASSYSIADASYEQYF
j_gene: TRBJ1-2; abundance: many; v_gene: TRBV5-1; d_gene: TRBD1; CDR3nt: TGCGCCAGCAGCGGGGGAGGGGGCGCAGACTATGGCTACACCTTC; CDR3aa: CASSGGGGADYGYTF
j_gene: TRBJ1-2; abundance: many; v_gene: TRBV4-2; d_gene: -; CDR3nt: TGTGCCAGCAGCCAAGATTGGGGGGTGATTGCGCATGATGGCTACACCTTC; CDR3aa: CASSQDWGVIAHDGYTF
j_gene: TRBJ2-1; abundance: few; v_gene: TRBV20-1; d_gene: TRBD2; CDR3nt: TGCAGTGCCGCGGCCGGGACTAGCGAATTGGATGAGCAGTTCTTC; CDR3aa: CSAAAGTSELDEQFF
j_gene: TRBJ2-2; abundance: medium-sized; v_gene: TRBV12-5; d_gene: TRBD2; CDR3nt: TGTGCTAGTGCCGCCGGGACTAGCGGGAGGAACACCGGGGAGCTGTTTTTT; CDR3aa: CASAAGTSGRNTGELFF
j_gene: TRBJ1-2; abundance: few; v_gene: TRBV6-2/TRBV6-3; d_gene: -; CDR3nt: TGTGCCAGCACCGATACTGAGGGATCCGGCACGAGCCACTATGGCTACACCTTC; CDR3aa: CASTDTEGSGTSHYGYTF
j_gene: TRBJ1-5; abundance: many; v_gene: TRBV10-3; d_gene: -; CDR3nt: TGTGCCATCAGTGAGTCTCAGAGGGGCACGAGCAATCAGCCCCAGCATTTT; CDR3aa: CAISESQRGTSNQPQHF
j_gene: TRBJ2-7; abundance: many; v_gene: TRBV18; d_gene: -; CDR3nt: TGTGCCAGCTCACCGACAGACTACGAGCAGTACTTC; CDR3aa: CASSPTDYEQYF
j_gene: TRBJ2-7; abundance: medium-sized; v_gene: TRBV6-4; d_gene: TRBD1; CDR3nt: TGTGCCAGCAGTGAAACGCCCGGACAGGGTATCCACGAGCAGTACTTC; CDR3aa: CASSETPGQGIHEQYF
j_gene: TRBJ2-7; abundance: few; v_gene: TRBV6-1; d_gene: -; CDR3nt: TGTGCCAGCAGTAGAAGTCGGATCTACGAGCAGTACTTC; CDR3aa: CASSRSRIYEQYF
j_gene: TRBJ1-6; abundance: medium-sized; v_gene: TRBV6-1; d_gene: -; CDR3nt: TGTGCCAGCAGTGATCGACAGTATAATTCACCCCTCCACTTT; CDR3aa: CASSDRQYNSPLHF
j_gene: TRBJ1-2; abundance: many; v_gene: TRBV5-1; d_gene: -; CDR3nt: TGCGCCAGCAGCTTGGACAGGAGAAATGGCTACACCTTC; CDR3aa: CASSLDRRNGYTF
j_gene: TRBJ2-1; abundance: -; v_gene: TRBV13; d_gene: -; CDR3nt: TGTGCCAGCAGCACCAGGGGTGTCACTGAGCAGTTCTTC; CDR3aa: CASSTRGVTEQFF
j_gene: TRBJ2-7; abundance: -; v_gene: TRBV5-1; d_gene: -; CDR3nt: TGCGCCAGAAGCTTGGAGGGGGAGCTCACCTACGAGCAGTCCTTC; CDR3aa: CARSLEGELTYEQSF
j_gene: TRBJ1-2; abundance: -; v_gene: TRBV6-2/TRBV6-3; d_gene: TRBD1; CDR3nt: TGTGCCAGCAGTTACCCCACCGCGACAGGGGCTAACTATGGCTACACCTTC; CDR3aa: CASSYPTATGANYGYTF
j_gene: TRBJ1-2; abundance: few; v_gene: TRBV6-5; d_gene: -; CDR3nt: TGTGCCAGCAGTTACTTAGTAAATTGCTACACCTTC; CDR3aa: CASSYLVNCYTF
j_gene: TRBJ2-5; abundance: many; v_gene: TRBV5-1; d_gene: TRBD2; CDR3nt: TGCGCCAGCAGCTTGGGGACTAGCGGGCGTGAGACCCAGTACTTC; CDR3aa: CASSLGTSGRETQYF
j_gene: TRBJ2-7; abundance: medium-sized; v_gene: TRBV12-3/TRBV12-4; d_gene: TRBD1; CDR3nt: TGTGCCAGCAGTCCCCCGGACAGGGTGAAGCAGTACTTC; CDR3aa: CASSPPDRVKQYF